Presented here are 28 T cell receptor beta chains from one specimen sequenced in a study of control samples from healthy donors and cancer patients. Measured with immunoSEQ multiplex PCR; TCRdb has only the in-frame clones, and not every one. The table records around 200,000 clones, around 93% of them present only once. Sequenced: blood. Receptors originate from a young man in good health.

The chain employs TRBV18 and TRBJ2-5; no definite D call. CDR1 is KGHSH and CDR2 is LQKENI in the germline V gene. The V end was cut by 2 bases, the J end by 4 bases, with 5 bases between. The CDR3 is 12 residues long. The CDR3 reads CASSPEGETQYF. Here the CDR3 DNA reads TGTGCCAGCTCACCAGAAGGAGAGACCCAGTACTTC.

The chain couples TRBV12-3 or TRBV12-4 to TRBJ2-4; D is uncertain. Trimming stripped 2 bases from V and 9 bases from J, with 11 bases between. The CDR3 is made up of 13 amino acids. The CDR3 DNA reads as TGTGCCAGCAGTTTAATATCGCAGAGCATTCAGTACTTC. Its translation is CASSLISQSIQYF.

This sequence joins TRBV7-2 and TRBJ1-3; tentative D call: TRBD1 (6 bases). This CDR3 spans 15 amino acids. V gave up 4 bases and J gave up 3 bases, with 13 bases separating them. Germline V gene data show CDR1 as SGHTA and CDR2 as FQGNSA. CDR3 nucleotides: TGTGCCAGCAGCTCGGGACAAGCGTATGGAAACACCATATATTTT. Translated: CASSSGQAYGNTIYF.

This sequence joins TRBV6-5 and TRBJ2-7; TRBD1 is a possible D gene (6 bases). V lost 2 bases to trimming and J lost 4 bases, with 15 bases between them. The CDR3 covers 15 residues. Germline CDR1 and CDR2: MNHEY and SVGAGI. The CDR3 protein is CASSYQGNSVYEQYF. The CDR3 DNA reads as TGTGCCAGCAGTTACCAGGGGAATTCCGTTTACGAGCAGTACTTC.

The V and J genes are TRBV7-2 and TRBJ1-2; D remains unclear. This CDR3 contains 13 residues. Between the trimmed V and J ends, which lost 0 bases and 2 bases, there was a span of 4 bases. Germline V lookup: CDR1 SGHTA, CDR2 FQGNSA. The CDR3 DNA follows: TGTGCCAGCAGCTTAGCAGGGAACTATGGCTACACCTTC. It specifies CASSLAGNYGYTF.

V and J are TRBV2 and TRBJ1-3, with 7 bases lining up with TRBD1. This CDR3 is built from 13 residues. Per the germline V gene, CDR1 is SNHLY and CDR2 is FYNNEI. V shed 8 bases and J 7 bases; nucleotides not matched to a gene: 8. The CDR3 here is CASHFEGANTIYF. CDR3 DNA: TGTGCCAGCCATTTTGAGGGGGCCAACACCATATATTTT.

The chain carries TRBV19 and TRBJ1-1; TRBD1 matches at 7 bases. The CDR3 contains 13 residues. Germline V gene data show CDR1 as LNHDA and CDR2 as SQIVND (reference sequence). Trimming at V came to 7 bases and at J to 8 bases, leaving 10 bases not matched to a gene. CDR3 region: CASNLTPGQEAFF. The DNA for the CDR3 is TGTGCCAGTAACCTTACTCCGGGACAGGAAGCTTTCTTT.

The gene calls are TRBV9 and TRBJ1-4, with 8 bases fitting TRBD1. J lost 8 bases, V lost 0 bases, and 9 bases had no gene match. Germline V lookup: CDR1 SGDLS, CDR2 YYNGEE. The CDR3 has 16 amino acids. The CDR3 sequence: CASSVGDGQGREKLFF. The CDR3 region has the DNA TGTGCCAGCAGCGTAGGCGATGGACAGGGACGGGAAAAACTGTTTTTT.

The V and J genes are TRBV4-1 and TRBJ2-7; TRBD2 matches at 10 bases. The CDR3 length is 15 residues. After removal of 5 bases from V and 1 base from J, the junction contained 5 bases not matched to a gene. Germline V gene data show CDR1 as MGHRA and CDR2 as YSYEKL. The CDR3 sequence is CASSASGGASYEQYF. The CDR3, as DNA: TGCGCCAGCAGCGCCAGCGGGGGGGCTTCCTACGAGCAGTACTTC.

The chain links TRBV3-1 (or the pseudogene TRBV3-2) to TRBJ1-2, with TRBD1 matching 9 bases. The V gene end was trimmed by 2 bases and the J gene end by 7 bases; junction bases not matched to a gene: 5. CDR3 length: 14 amino acids. Germline V gene data show CDR1 as LGHDT and CDR2 as YNNKEL (reference sequence). The CDR3 sequence: CASSQTGTGSGYTF. The CDR3 nucleotides are TGTGCCAGCAGCCAAACCGGGACAGGGAGTGGCTACACCTTC.

The J gene is TRBJ1-6, the V gene TRBV29-1; no definite D call. The CDR3 loop spans 10 amino acids. CDR1 and CDR2 (germline): SQVTM, ANQGSEA. The V and J ends lost 6 bases and 10 bases respectively, with 7 bases between them. Here the CDR3 reads CSVVGSPLHF. CDR3 sequence (DNA): TGCAGCGTAGTGGGATCACCCCTCCACTTT.

The chain uses TRBV9 and TRBJ1-5; D is uncertain. The CDR3 extends over 15 amino acids. The V end was cut by 0 bases, the J end by 0 bases, with 7 bases between. Germline lookup yields CDR1 SGDLS and CDR2 YYNGEE. This chain's CDR3 is CASSVGADSNQPQHF. In DNA form, the CDR3 reads TGTGCCAGCAGCGTAGGGGCCGATAGCAATCAGCCCCAGCATTTT.

This chain uses TRBV19 with TRBJ1-5, with TRBD1 matching over 7 bases. Germline assignment: CDR1 LNHDA and CDR2 SQIVND (reference sequence). With 5 bases clipped from V and 4 bases from J, the junction kept 8 bases outside the gene matches. The CDR3 length is 15 residues. DNA for the CDR3: TGTGCCAGTAGTCTTGGGACAGCAGATAATCAGCCCCAGCATTTT. It yields the protein CASSLGTADNQPQHF.

This sequence joins TRBV3-1 (or the pseudogene TRBV3-2) and TRBJ1-1, with D maybe TRBD1 (6 bases). Trimming removed 3 bases from V and 9 bases from J, with 17 bases in between. The CDR3 covers 14 residues. The germline V gene encodes CDR1 LGHDT and CDR2 YNNKEL (reference sequence). The CDR3 sequence is CASSHYADRSQAFF. In nucleotides, the CDR3 is TGTGCCAGCAGCCATTACGCGGACAGATCGCAAGCTTTCTTT.

This chain links TRBV21-1 with TRBJ1-4; the table assigns TRBD1, which was not confirmed against the DNA. TRBV21-1 is shown as a pseudogene. CDR3 size: 13 residues. In DNA form, the CDR3 reads TGTGCCAACCAGGTTCCCACTAATGAAAAACTGTTTTTT. It specifies CANQVPTNEKLFF.

CDR3 in amino acids: CASSRQGVAYGYTF. CDR3 DNA sequence: TGTGCCAGCAGTCGACAGGGAGTCGCCTATGGCTACACCTTC. V and J are TRBV2 and TRBJ1-2; 7 bases are a match to TRBD1. Germline V gene lookup returns CDR1 SNHLY and CDR2 FYNNEI. The CDR3 has 14 amino acids. Trimming removed 5 bases from V and 4 bases from J; junction bases left unmatched: 7. The entire variable domain, with the rest obtained from reference TRBV2 and TRBJ1-2, is as follows: EPEVTQTPSHQVTQMGQEVILRCVPISNHLYFYWYRQILGQKVEFLVSFYNNEISEKSEIFDDQFSVERPDGSNFTLKIRSTKLEDSAMYFCASSRQGVAYGYTFGSGTRLTVV.

Concerning this clone: The germline gene is not matched at one end of the junction; a read error may be the cause. The identical CDR3 is also encoded by other nucleotide sequences in the sample. V and J are TRBV12-3 or TRBV12-4 and TRBJ2-1, with 8 bases lining up with TRBD2. The CDR3 has 12 residues. CDR3 in DNA: TGTGCCAGCAGTCTAGCGGGCGATGAGCAGTTCTTC. Its protein is CASSLAGDEQFF.

The chain joins TRBV7-9 to TRBJ2-6; D call uncertain. V lost 5 bases to trimming and J lost 2 bases, with 22 bases between them. CDR3 length: 19 residues. Germline lookup yields CDR1 SEHNR and CDR2 FQNEAQ (reference sequence). The CDR3 bases are TGTGCCAGCAGCGGTCGGGCCTTTTCCACCCCAGCTGGGGCCAACGTCCTGACTTTC. As protein: CASSGRAFSTPAGANVLTF.

The chain has TRBV30 and TRBJ1-4, with D maybe TRBD1 (5 bases). The V gene lost 1 base and the J gene lost 5 bases, with 5 bases spanning the gap. The length of the CDR3 is 12 residues. Per the germline V gene, CDR1 is GTSNPN and CDR2 is SVGIG (reference sequence). For the CDR3, the DNA is TGTGCCTGGAGTGGACAGAATGAAAAACTGTTTTTT. It translates to CAWSGQNEKLFF.

The rearrangement links TRBV9 to TRBJ1-4, with no clear D. V lost 1 base and J 0 bases, leaving 4 bases between the germline ends. This CDR3 region has 14 residues. The germline V gene has CDR1 SGDLS and CDR2 YYNGEE. The CDR3 reads CASSVSSTNEKLFF. CDR3 sequence (DNA): TGTGCCAGCAGCGTATCCTCAACTAATGAAAAACTGTTTTTT. Combining the CDR3 with reference TRBV9 and TRBJ1-4 gives the whole variable domain DSGVTQTPKHLITATGQRVTLRCSPRSGDLSVYWYQQSLDQGLQFLIQYYNGEERAKGNILERFSAQQFPDLHSELNLSSLELGDSALYFCASSVSSTNEKLFFGSGTQLSVL.

The gene calls are TRBV2 and TRBJ2-2; TRBD2 aligns across 11 bases. The CDR3 totals 15 residues. Germline loops: CDR1 SNHLY, CDR2 FYNNEI. Losses at the gene ends were 1 base for V and 5 bases for J; bases not matched to a gene: 0. The CDR3 loop is CASSEGLAGTGELFF. The DNA of the CDR3 is TGTGCCAGCAGTGAAGGACTAGCGGGGACCGGGGAGCTGTTTTTT.

Concerning this clone: A junction boundary mismatches the germline segment, possibly from a read error. J is TRBJ1-1 and V is TRBV2; D not certain. Germline CDR1 SNHLY, CDR2 FYNNEI. This CDR3 is built from 11 residues. CDR3 residues: CATSRTTEAFF. CDR3 nucleotides: TGTGCCACCAGTCGGACCACTGAAGCTTTCTTT.

The chain is built from TRBV9 and TRBJ2-1; D uncertain. V was clipped by 4 bases and J by 4 bases, with 12 bases between them. The CDR3 runs 14 residues. Germline CDR1 reads SGDLS; CDR2 reads YYNGEE. DNA of the CDR3: TGTGCCAGCAGCCTGTGGACCGAGTACAATGAGCAGTTCTTC. It translates to CASSLWTEYNEQFF.

V gene TRBV4-1 combines with J gene TRBJ1-2; D might be TRBD1 (6 bases). The germline CDR1 and CDR2 sequences are MGHRA and YSYEKL. Between the trimmed V and J ends, which lost 0 bases and 7 bases, there was a span of 15 bases. The CDR3 is 15 residues long. The CDR3 nucleotides are TGCGCCAGCAGCCAAGAACAGGGTTTTGCGGCTGGCTACACCTTC. Encoded protein: CASSQEQGFAAGYTF.

The rearrangement uses TRBV7-8 and TRBJ2-1; tentatively, D is TRBD1 (6 bases). Germline V lookup: CDR1 SGHVS, CDR2 FQNEAQ. CDR3 length: 18 amino acids. Trimming stripped 5 bases from V and 0 bases from J, with 20 bases between. The CDR3 coding sequence is TGTGCCAGCAGCCCGAGCCTCTACAGGGTCAGCTCCTACAATGAGCAGTTCTTC. Encoded protein: CASSPSLYRVSSYNEQFF.

V and J are TRBV7-3 and TRBJ2-7, with D perhaps TRBD1 or TRBD2 (5 bases each). V lost 5 bases and J lost 2, with 13 bases in between. Germline CDR1 reads SGHTA; CDR2 reads FQGTGA. The CDR3 has 14 amino acids. The CDR3 sequence is CASSPGGRTYEQYF. The CDR3 DNA follows: TGTGCCAGCAGCCCTGGGGGTAGGACCTACGAGCAGTACTTC.

The rearrangement uses TRBV21-1 and TRBJ2-1; the table's D gene call, TRBD1, was not cross checked with the DNA. TRBV21-1 is shown as a pseudogene. The CDR3 runs 16 residues. For the CDR3, the DNA is TGTGCCAGCAGCCAAAGGGGGCGGGAACAGTCCTATGAGCAGTTCTTC. This sequence encodes CASSQRGREQSYEQFF.

CDR3 loop: CASSTRQGLSEAFF. The CDR3 nucleotides are TGTGCCAGCAGCACCCGACAGGGACTGAGTGAAGCTTTCTTT. The gene calls are TRBV7-9 and TRBJ1-1; 7 nucleotides align to TRBD1. The junction had 10 bases not matched to a gene; V was cut back by 5 bases and J by 7 bases. The CDR3 runs 14 residues. Germline loops: CDR1 SEHNR, CDR2 FQNEAQ (reference sequence). Looking up the rest from reference TRBV7-9 and TRBJ1-1 gives the full variable domain: DTGVSQNPRHKITKRGQNVTFRCDPISEHNRLYWYRQTLGQGPEFLTYFQNEAQLEKSRLLSDRFSAERPKGSFSTLEIQRTEQGDSAMYLCASSTRQGLSEAFFGQGTRLTVV.